This T cell receptor beta chain stems from a study of cytomegalovirus exposure and HLA in healthy donors (dated by TCRdb to the late 2010s). Regarding the study in general: An earlier analysis of about 560 of the donors reported 276 Gb of sequence data and about 120 million unique TCR beta sequences obtained from about 180 million T cells. An early release that covered about 640 HLA-typed donors contained 300 to 350 gigabases of sequencing data and tens of millions of unique TCR sequences. Of the roughly 420 genotyped donors, 70% to 90% were placed in the genetic ancestry cluster associated with self-reported Caucasian donors. The study aimed to test whether cataloging public T cell receptors could reveal signatures of past pathogen exposure. The T cell repertoires of 666 subjects were profiled by immunosequencing and related to cytomegalovirus serostatus. A separate validation cohort of some 130 different subjects was used in addition to the approximately 700-subject first cohort. High-throughput TCR immunosequencing, statistical association of individual TCRs with disease status, and machine learning were combined to predict cytomegalovirus infection status. To study patterns of TCR occurrence, a later analysis re-analyzed previously published TCR beta repertoires from 600 to 750 donors and added high-resolution HLA genotyping. Rather than drawing on any new phenotypic data, the later analysis identified candidate immune exposures from TCR beta sequences and the way those sequences occurred across donors. To decide whether each TCR beta V gene segment behaved as functional or pseudogenic, an earlier analysis of over 500 of the donors relied on high-throughput TCR beta sequencing. Donor age, sex, ethnicity and CMV serostatus were compiled together with the repertoire data. Genome-wide SNP genotypes for about 65% of the roughly 670 donors were used in a later genetic analysis, which treated that subset as a discovery cohort. Every discovery cohort repertoire had been produced on one sequencing platform. Both class I and class II loci were covered by HLA typing, at four-digit resolution. Typing coverage differed by locus: A, B, C, DRB1 and DQB1 were typed in roughly 620-630 donors, DQA1 in approximately 520, DPA1 in some 610, and DPB1 in just under 490. Roughly 5 DR-DQ haplotypes were handled as single units for association and clustering, since linkage in the cohort was strong. Across 398 genotyped donors of the cohort, an average of about 200,000 unique TCR beta nucleotide sequences per donor were sequenced, and about a sixth of those sequences were non-productive.

Paper-wide results and their limitations: In both the original and validation cohorts, the classifier was reported to diagnose cytomegalovirus status with high specificity and sensitivity. Most TCR sequences were seen in very few donors, while some public TCRs were found in many individuals. CMV serostatus was the only immune exposure information available for the cohort. Correlated functional status among segregating V segments might reflect linkage disequilibrium, but an unknown experimental factor could not be ruled out. A few of the identified cytomegalovirus-associated TCR beta chains were confirmed in vitro to be specific for cytomegalovirus antigens. The presence/absence analyses assumed that sequencing depth was roughly uniform across donors, and that assumption may not be true. Assigning TCR associations to individual alleles was difficult when HLA alleles, especially DR and DQ, strongly co-occurred. The 87-base-pair reads could not distinguish some IMGT-functional V segments, including TRBV6-2 and TRBV6-3, so those segments were excluded. A further reported finding was that TCR beta sequences accurately predicted the HLA-A and HLA-B alleles for most subjects in the first cohort. In an earlier analysis of more than 500 of the donors, most TCR beta V segments appeared in productive rearrangements about 87% or about 30% of the time, broadly matching IMGT annotations. The study gave a list of about 150 TCR beta chains associated with cytomegalovirus. An association between a missense DCLRE1C variant and V-gene and J-gene trimming of TCR beta chains was found in a later genetic analysis and replicated in an independent cohort. In a later analysis, HLA-associated TCR beta chains showed more clonal expansion and lower generation probabilities than non-associated chains that were equally common. In a later analysis, several top co-occurrence clusters were reported to appear linked to parvovirus B19, influenza, CMV and Epstein-Barr virus. According to a later analysis, TCR association rates differed among HLA loci, with DRB1 alleles showing the most associated TCRs and HLA-C alleles showing the fewest. The authors suggested that the approach could potentially be extended to other disease states and immunological phenotypes. A later genetic analysis reported fewer N-insertions in productive TCRs among donors in an Asian-associated ancestry cluster than the roughly 700-donor mean. Specific HLA alleles were associated with around 18,000 TCR beta sequences at a false discovery rate of 0.05 in a later analysis. Only TCR beta chains were sequenced in this cohort, and the absence of alpha or paired-chain data limited detectable features. HLA typing was unavailable for some donors at each locus, so association tests used only the typed subset. The earlier analysis of around 600 of the donors excluded approximately 15 rarely observed V segments, including chromosome 9 orphons, because counts were too low. A cluster of highly shared sequence variants was judged likely to be a technical artifact of the sequencing pipeline. Most CMV-associated TCR beta chains appeared to be HLA-restricted in a later analysis, and the HLA associations seemed to be driven largely by CMV exposure.

A note on this clone: Its antigen remains unidentified. No qualities accompany the bases; no much larger clone lies one base away.

CDR1 and CDR2 are read off the germline V gene (reference sequence) as SEHNR and FQNEAQ. The CDR3 runs 15 residues from the cysteine to the phenylalanine. CDR3 DNA is the only sequence kept; it has 45 bases, read in frame from the first base. Relative to germline, V is 3 bases shorter and J is 4 bases shorter, with 15 bases between their ends. Library method: the immunoSEQ multiplex PCR assay. For the multiplex PCR, a mixture combining 60 forward primers for TCR Vbeta segments and 13 reverse primers for TCR Jbeta segments was used. A multiplex PCR assay on genomic DNA amplified the CDR3 region of rearranged TCR beta genes. On the Illumina HiSeq System, the amplified TCR beta libraries were sequenced as 87-base-pair reads. Turning to the authors' computational methods: A later analysis counted some 74 million unique TCR beta chains across the 640 or so repertoires, and some 11 million of these chains were shared by at least two donors. To remove PCR and sequencing errors, raw reads were error-corrected and collapsed into unique sequences using a nearest-neighbor algorithm that merged closely related sequences. CDR3 sequences were aligned to IMGT reference sequences to assign V, D and J gene segments. Each retained sequence needed at least a six-nucleotide match to both a V gene segment and a J gene segment. A rearrangement was called productive if the CDR3 had no stop codons and remained in frame with V and J, and every other rearrangement was called non-productive. Following IMGT convention, CDR3 was defined as the stretch from the second conserved V-encoded cysteine to the conserved J-encoded phenylalanine. The earlier analysis of about 530 of the donors excluded any sequence lacking an unambiguous match to a single V gene segment. An earlier analysis of around 600 of the donors classified V segments as functional when productive rearrangements were above 56.7% and as segregating when the standard deviation between donors was above 5%. A statistical classification framework was developed to diagnose cytomegalovirus status using the catalog of TCR beta chain sequences. In a later analysis, TCR nucleotide sequences were compared against IMGT/GENE-DB human TR gene sequences so that V and J genes could be assigned. Using the TCRdist pipeline, a later analysis assigned CDR3 sequences along with most-parsimonious VDJ recombination scenarios. In a later analysis, each TCR beta chain was defined by its CDR3 amino acid sequence together with its V-gene family, and reads lacking a unique V-gene family were excluded. To address suspected cross-contamination and a sequencing artifact, a later analysis removed approximately 590 highly shared, low-generation-probability nucleotide sequences. For each public chain, a later analysis derived a clonal expansion index from normalized ranks of inferred template counts within each repertoire. In a later analysis, generation probabilities were computed using a VDJ recombination model fitted to out-of-frame rearrangements, and the results were checked against IGoR. In a later analysis, hypergeometric tests were used to score TCR-TCR, TCR-HLA and TCR-CMV co-occurrence, with a repertoire-size bias correction applied to TCR pairs. In a later analysis, false discovery rates were estimated by permuting HLA or CMV assignments 20 times. In a later analysis, co-occurring TCRs were grouped using DBSCAN, with TCRdist sequence similarity added in when clustering inside HLA-allele-positive subsets. Repertoires with fewer than 30,000 or more than 120,000 public chains were left out of co-occurrence clustering, as were about five repertoires with anomalous nucleotide sharing. What TCRdb holds here is the immuneACCESS table cut down to in-frame rearrangements. Part of the clones is not present; checked against another copy, under half of the missing clones reflect an unresolved V gene, and the others are unexplained. V and J calls plus clone size are reproduced from that table; the DNA served to infer D and trimming. This sample is represented by about 120,000 clones; 55% to 75% of them were singletons. The top ten clones comprise 9.5% of the sample.

The cohort comprised approximately 700 healthy bone marrow donors. Cohort members were all nominally healthy when sampled, although unrecorded immune exposures were likely present. The donor tested CMV seropositive, placing the donor among the 289 seropositive members of the cohort. A peripheral blood sample was collected from each donor, and TCR beta sequencing was performed on peripheral blood mononuclear cells. The Qiagen DNeasy Blood Extraction Kit was used to extract genomic DNA from the blood cell samples. This TCR derives from a woman between 35 and 50 years old in good health and CMV-seropositive. The rearrangement joined TRBV7-9 to TRBJ2-5, with the D gene call left open. Sequenced input: PBMCs. The CDR3 protein sequence reads: CASSFDVAVSETQYF. The sequenced DNA: TGTGCCAGCAGCTTCGACGTGGCGGTTTCAGAGACCCAGTACTTC.